The sequence of this TCR beta chain was determined in a study of blood T cell repertoires in COVID-19. Seattle-derived patients entered the study during active infection and were followed longitudinally. The CDR3 has 15 residues. The germline CDR1 and CDR2 sequences are MNHEY and SVGAGI. Losses at the gene ends were 10 bases for V and 0 bases for J; bases not matched to a gene: 9. Assay: immunoSEQ multiplex PCR; the TCRdb copy retains only in-frame clones and omits some. The top ten clones hold 1.5% to 2% of a sample with some 330,000 clones, over 85% of them seen once. The sample was peripheral blood. The receptor was isolated from a young woman with COVID-19, enrolled during active disease. This chain joins TRBV6-5 and TRBJ2-3; 8 bases map to TRBD1. CDR3 sequence (DNA): TGTGCCACCGACCGGACAGGGCATAGCACAGATACGCAGTATTTT. Its protein is CATDRTGHSTDTQYF.